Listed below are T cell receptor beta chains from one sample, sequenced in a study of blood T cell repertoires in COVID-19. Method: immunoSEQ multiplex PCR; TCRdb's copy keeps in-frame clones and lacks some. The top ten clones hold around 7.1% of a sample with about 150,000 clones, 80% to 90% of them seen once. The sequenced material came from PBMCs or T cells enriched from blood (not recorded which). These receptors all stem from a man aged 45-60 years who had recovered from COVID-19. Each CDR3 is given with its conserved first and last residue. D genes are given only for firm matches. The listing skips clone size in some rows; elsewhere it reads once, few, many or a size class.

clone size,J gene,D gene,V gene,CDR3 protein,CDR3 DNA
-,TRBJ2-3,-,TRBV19,CASSILGASTDTQYF,TGTGCCAGTAGTATATTAGGGGCTAGCACAGATACGCAGTATTTT
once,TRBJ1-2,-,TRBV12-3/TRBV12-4,CASSFLEGIGYTF,TGTGCCAGCAGTTTTTTAGAGGGAATCGGCTACACCTTC
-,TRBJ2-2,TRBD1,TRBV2,CASRRQGIANTGELFF,TGTGCCAGCAGGAGACAGGGAATCGCGAACACCGGGGAGCTGTTTTTT
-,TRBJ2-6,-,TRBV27,CASSLSGVQLVSGANVLTF,TGTGCCAGCAGTTTATCAGGGGTACAGCTCGTCTCTGGGGCCAACGTCCTGACTTTC
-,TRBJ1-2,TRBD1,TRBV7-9,CASDRGDYGYTF,TGTGCCAGCGACAGGGGGGACTATGGCTACACCTTC
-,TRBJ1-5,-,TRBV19,CASSWSSRPYSNQPQHF,TGTGCCAGTAGTTGGTCCTCCAGGCCATATAGCAATCAGCCCCAGCATTTT
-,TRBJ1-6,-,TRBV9,CASSVAGGNSPLHF,TGTGCCAGCAGCGTAGCCGGAGGGAATTCACCCCTCCACTTT
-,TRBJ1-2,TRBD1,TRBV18,CASSPTGYGYTF,TGTGCCAGCTCACCGACAGGGTATGGCTACACCTTC
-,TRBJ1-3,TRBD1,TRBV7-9,CASSPGQGTGNTIYF,TGTGCCAGCAGCCCGGGACAGGGAACTGGAAACACCATATATTTT
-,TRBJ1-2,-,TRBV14,CASSQDLDEARHGYTF,TGTGCCAGCAGCCAAGATCTTGACGAGGCGAGGCATGGCTACACCTTC
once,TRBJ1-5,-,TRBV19,CASSIRDSSNSNQPQHF,TGTGCCAGTAGTATCAGAGACAGTTCGAATAGCAATCAGCCCCAGCATTTT
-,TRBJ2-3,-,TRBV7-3,CASSLLAPDTQYF,TGTGCCAGCAGCTTACTAGCACCAGATACGCAGTATTTT
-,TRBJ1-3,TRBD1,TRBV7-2,CASSLHMTDRGGNTIYF,TGTGCCAGCAGCTTACATATGACGGACAGGGGTGGAAACACCATATATTTT
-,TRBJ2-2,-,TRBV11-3,CASSLGGPLLRTGELFF,TGTGCCAGCAGCTTAGGAGGCCCCCTTCTTCGCACCGGGGAGCTGTTTTTT
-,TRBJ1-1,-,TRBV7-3,CASSLQGGTEAFF,TGTGCCAGCAGCTTGCAGGGAGGAACTGAAGCTTTCTTT
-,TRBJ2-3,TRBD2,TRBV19,CASSIAHGRGGPTDTQYF,TGTGCCAGTAGTATAGCTCATGGGCGGGGGGGCCCGACAGATACGCAGTATTTT
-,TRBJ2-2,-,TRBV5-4,CASSFAGATGELFF,TGTGCCAGCAGCTTCGCAGGGGCCACCGGGGAGCTGTTTTTT
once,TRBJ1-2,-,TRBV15,CATSRDAGTFYGYTF,TGTGCCACCAGCAGAGACGCGGGAACCTTCTATGGCTACACCTTC
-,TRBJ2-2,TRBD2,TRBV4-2,CASSLGTSDTGELFF,TGTGCCAGCAGCCTGGGGACTAGCGACACCGGGGAGCTGTTTTTT
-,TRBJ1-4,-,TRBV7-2,CASSFGLNEKLFF,TGTGCCAGCAGCTTCGGACTGAATGAAAAACTGTTTTTT
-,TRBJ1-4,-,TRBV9,CASTDSTNEKLFF,TGTGCCAGCACCGACAGTACTAATGAAAAACTGTTTTTT
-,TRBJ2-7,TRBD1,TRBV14,CASSQAGTGAWEQYF,TGTGCCAGCAGCCAGGCCGGGACAGGGGCTTGGGAGCAGTACTTC
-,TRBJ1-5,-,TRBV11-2,CASSLQQSQPQHF,TGTGCCAGCAGCTTACAACAGAGTCAGCCCCAGCATTTT
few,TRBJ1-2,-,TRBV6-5,CASGRAANYGYTF,TGTGCCAGCGGGAGGGCGGCTAACTATGGCTACACCTTC
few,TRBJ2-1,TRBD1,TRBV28,CASRTGQGAAYNEQFF,TGTGCCAGCAGGACAGGACAGGGGGCAGCCTACAATGAGCAGTTCTTC
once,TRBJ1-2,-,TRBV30,CAWRGGGYGYTF,TGTGCCTGGAGGGGGGGTGGCTATGGCTACACCTTC
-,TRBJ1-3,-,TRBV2,CASSEGQANSGNTIYF,TGTGCCAGCAGTGAGGGCCAGGCCAACTCTGGAAACACCATATATTTT
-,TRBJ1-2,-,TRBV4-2,CASSQAQGNYGYTF,TGTGCCAGCAGCCAAGCACAGGGCAACTATGGCTACACCTTC
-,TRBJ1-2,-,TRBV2,CASSEGSHTF,TGTGCCAGCAGTGAGGGCTCTCACACCTTC
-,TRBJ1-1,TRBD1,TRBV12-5,CASGRGEGGYTEAFF,TGTGCTAGTGGCCGTGGAGAAGGGGGCTACACTGAAGCTTTCTTT
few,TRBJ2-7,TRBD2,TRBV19,CASKRTGTNEQYF,TGTGCCAGTAAGAGAACCGGGACTAACGAGCAGTACTTC
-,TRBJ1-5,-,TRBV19,CASSIDPGYSNQPQHF,TGTGCCAGTAGTATAGATCCCGGGTACAGCAATCAGCCCCAGCATTTT
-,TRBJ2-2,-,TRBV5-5,CASSLRASGGTGELFF,TGTGCCAGCAGCCTGAGGGCCTCCGGAGGCACCGGGGAGCTGTTTTTT
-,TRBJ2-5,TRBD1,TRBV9,CASSRQGQEETQYF,TGTGCCAGCAGCAGACAGGGACAGGAAGAGACCCAGTACTTC
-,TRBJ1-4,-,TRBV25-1,CASSAATGLTNEKLFF,TGTGCCAGCAGTGCCGCCACAGGGCTGACTAATGAAAAACTGTTTTTT
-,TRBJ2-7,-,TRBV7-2,CASSENRGQIYEQYF,TGTGCCAGCAGCGAAAACCGAGGACAGATCTACGAGCAGTACTTC
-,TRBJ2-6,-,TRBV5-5,CASSSPWAGLAGANVLTF,TGTGCCAGCAGCTCCCCCTGGGCAGGTCTGGCTGGGGCCAACGTCCTGACTTTC
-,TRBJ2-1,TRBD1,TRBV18,CASSTTGGYNEQFF,TGTGCCAGCTCCACGACAGGGGGCTACAATGAGCAGTTCTTC
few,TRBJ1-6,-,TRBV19,CASSIGFAYNSPLHF,TGTGCCAGTAGTATTGGTTTTGCGTATAATTCACCCCTCCACTTT
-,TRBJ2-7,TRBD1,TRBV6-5,CASSYLTGGYEQYF,TGTGCCAGCAGTTACTTAACAGGGGGCTACGAGCAGTACTTC
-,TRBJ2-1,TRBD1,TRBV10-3,CAITPGQGENEQFF,TGTGCCATCACTCCGGGACAGGGGGAGAATGAGCAGTTCTTC
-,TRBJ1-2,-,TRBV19,CATEGVGYYGYTF,TGTGCCACCGAGGGGGTGGGCTACTATGGCTACACCTTC